The 5 T cell receptor beta chains given below trace back to one sample, sequenced in a study of Ad26.COV2.S vaccination and SARS-CoV-2 variants. Indicated treatment: over 15 received Ad26.COV2.S at low or high dose, single or two shots; several received placebo; per-sample allocation not given. Material that was analyzed had been drawn on day 63 after the first vaccine or placebo injection. Sequencing used immunoSEQ multiplex PCR; TCRdb keeps in-frame clones, though not all of them. The sample consists of roughly 320,000 clones, roughly 84% of them appearing once. Sample: peripheral blood, taken in a trial of Ad26.COV2.S vaccine versus placebo. The receptors stem from a person between 18 and 65 years old who received the Ad26.COV2.S COVID-19 vaccine or a placebo.

There are a few counts of this clone. V gene TRBV3-1 (or the pseudogene TRBV3-2) combines with J gene TRBJ1-2, with D possibly being TRBD1 (5 bases). Looked up from germline, CDR1 is LGHDT and CDR2 is YNNKEL (reference sequence). The CDR3 sequence is 14 residues long. V lost 5 bases to trimming and J lost 5 bases, with 15 bases between them. The CDR3 region has the DNA TGTGCCAGCAGCGAGGGACTACGACCTTATGGCTACACCTTC. It yields the protein CASSEGLRPYGYTF.

V and J are TRBV30 and TRBJ1-4, with unresolved D. The germline V gene has CDR1 GTSNPN and CDR2 SVGIG (reference sequence). The CDR3 extends over 12 amino acids. V was trimmed by 4 bases and J by 4 bases, leaving 7 bases between them. CDR3 in DNA: TGTGCCTGGAATTTCGGTAATGAAAAACTGTTTTTT. Protein product: CAWNFGNEKLFF. The full variable domain, its missing parts supplied by reference TRBV30 and TRBJ1-4, is SQTIHQWPATLVQPVGSPLSLECTVEGTSNPNLYWYRQAAGRGLQLLFYSVGIGQISSEVPQNLSASRPQDRQFILSSKKLLLSDSGFYLCAWNFGNEKLFFGSGTQLSVL.

The CDR3 region has the DNA TGTGCCGGCCGGGACAGGGATAGCAATCAGCCCCAGCATTTT. Protein: CAGRDRDSNQPQHF. V usage is TRBV19 and J usage is TRBJ1-5, with 9 bases lining up with TRBD1. The CDR3 loop spans 14 amino acids. CDR1 and CDR2 from the germline V gene are LNHDA and SQIVND (reference sequence). V lost 11 bases and J lost 0; bases outside the gene matches: 5.

CDR3 DNA: TGTGCCAGCAGTTACCCGGACAGGCCCTATGGCTACACCTTC. Translation: CASSYPDRPYGYTF. The chain recombines TRBV6-7 with TRBJ1-2; TRBD1 matches at 7 bases. TRBV6-7 is an ORF for which the function is uncertain. J lost 4 bases, V lost 2 bases, and 4 bases had no gene match. This CDR3 has 14 residues.

This chain links TRBV10-2 with TRBJ2-3; TRBD2 aligns across 15 bases. This CDR3 is 15 amino acids long. The germline gives CDR1 WSHSY, CDR2 SAAADI. The J segment lost 5 bases and the V segment lost 9 bases, leaving 6 bases of the junction unmatched. The CDR3: CASRGLAGGQDTQYF. CDR3 nucleotide sequence: TGCGCCAGTCGAGGACTAGCGGGGGGGCAAGATACGCAGTATTTT.